The 16 T cell receptor beta chains given below trace back to one sample, sequenced in a study of blood T cell repertoires in COVID-19 (dated by TCRdb to about 2020). Library prep was done by the immunoSEQ multiplex PCR assay. What TCRdb holds here is the immuneACCESS table cut down to in-frame rearrangements. Part of the clones is not present; checked against another copy, under half of the missing clones reflect an unresolved V gene, and the others are unexplained. The sample table shows 210,000 or so clones, and about four fifths are seen once. Of the sample, approximately 8% is held by the ten largest clones. The specimen sequenced was peripheral blood. The source of these receptors is a woman aged 80 or over with COVID-19, enrolled during active disease.

This clone was detected only once. The chain employs TRBV18 and TRBJ2-4, with D possibly TRBD2 on 7 matching bases. The CDR3 is made up of 15 amino acids. In germline, CDR1 is KGHSH, CDR2 LQKENI. With 2 bases removed from V and 7 bases from J, the gap between germline ends came to 15 bases. The CDR3 loop reads CASSPTHREGNIQYF. The CDR3 DNA reads TGTGCCAGCTCACCAACCCACAGGGAGGGGAACATTCAGTACTTC.

This rearrangement joins TRBV24-1 to TRBJ2-5; TRBD2 might be the D (6 bases). Germline V lookup: CDR1 KGHDR, CDR2 SFDVKD. The CDR3 sequence is 15 residues long. The germline V and J ends were trimmed by 4 bases and 5 bases, with 16 bases remaining between them. CDR3 loop: CATSDSRGLGETQYF. For the CDR3, the DNA is TGTGCCACCAGTGACTCGCGGGGTCTCGGGGAGACCCAGTACTTC.

The DNA for the CDR3 is TGCAGCGTCTTTTCCACTGACAGGGGGCGAAATGAAGCTTTCTTT. Protein product: CSVFSTDRGRNEAFF. The chain joins TRBV29-1 to TRBJ1-1; 10 bases agree with TRBD1. Germline V gives CDR1 SQVTM, CDR2 ANQGSEA. After removal of 6 bases from V and 7 bases from J, the junction contained 14 bases not matched to a gene. The CDR3 length is 15 residues.

This chain connects TRBV28 to TRBJ2-7, with D possibly being TRBD1 (5 bases). The V end lost 7 bases, the J end lost 0 bases, and 13 bases lay between the germline ends. The germline V gene has CDR1 MDHEN and CDR2 SYDVKM. This CDR3 has 14 amino acids. CDR3 sequence reads: CASTLLRGSYEQYF. Here the CDR3 DNA reads TGTGCCAGCACCCTCCTTAGGGGCTCCTACGAGCAGTACTTC.

The CDR3 region is CASSQPIGRAYTDTQYF. The DNA of the CDR3 is TGCGCCAGCAGCCAACCTATCGGGAGGGCGTACACAGATACGCAGTATTTT. This chain joins TRBV5-1 and TRBJ2-3; TRBD2 aligns across 8 bases. Germline V CDR1 and CDR2: SGHRS, YFSETQ. The CDR3 sequence is 17 residues long. Unmatched junction bases numbered 12, after V lost 4 bases and J lost 2 bases.

The chain carries TRBV3-1 (or the pseudogene TRBV3-2) and TRBJ2-5, with 11 positions matching TRBD2. Germline trimming cut 7 bases from V and 1 base from J; bases unmatched to any gene: 11. CDR1 is LGHDT and CDR2 is YNNKEL in the germline V gene (reference sequence). CDR3 length equals 17 residues. The chain's CDR3 is CASTSLAGAIIQETQYF. The CDR3 DNA is TGTGCCAGCACCTCACTAGCGGGGGCCATCATCCAAGAGACCCAGTACTTC.

The rearrangement uses TRBV27 and TRBJ2-6; D gene uncertain. The CDR3 runs 16 residues. Looked up from germline, CDR1 is MNHEY and CDR2 is SMNVEV (reference sequence). V lost 7 bases, J lost 0 bases, and 13 bases lay in between. CDR3 nucleotide sequence: TGTGCCAGCACCTTGGGCCCTCTCTCTGGGGCCAACGTCCTGACTTTC. Its protein is CASTLGPLSGANVLTF.

The chain couples TRBV28 to TRBJ1-2, with TRBD1 matching over 7 bases. The CDR3 length is 14 residues. V was clipped by 7 bases and J by 2 bases; unmatched bases: 7. Germline V lookup: CDR1 MDHEN, CDR2 SYDVKM. CDR3 protein: CASTKSGQNYGYTF. In DNA form, the CDR3 reads TGTGCCAGCACCAAATCGGGACAGAACTATGGCTACACCTTC.

The V and J genes are TRBV4-2 and TRBJ2-2; D unresolved. The CDR3 is made up of 13 amino acids. The germline V gene has CDR1 LGHNA and CDR2 YNFKEQ. V gave up 2 bases and J gave up 5 bases, with 6 bases separating them. CDR3 sequence (DNA): TGTGCCAGCAGCCAATGGGCGACCGGGGAGCTGTTTTTT. This codes for CASSQWATGELFF.

The rearrangement uses TRBV4-2 and TRBJ1-5; TRBD1 aligns across 10 bases. V lost 3 bases to trimming and J lost 10 bases; unmatched junction nucleotides: 24. This CDR3 region has 20 residues. Germline CDR1 and CDR2: LGHNA and YNFKEQ. DNA of the CDR3: TGTGCCAGCAGCCAGCGACAGTTGGGATCGGGGACAGGGGATAACAATCCCCAGCATTTT. This encodes CASSQRQLGSGTGDNNPQHF.

V usage is TRBV28 and J usage is TRBJ1-3; TRBD1 might be the D (5 bases). The V end was cut by 2 bases, the J end by 5 bases, with 16 bases between. Germline V gene lookup returns CDR1 MDHEN and CDR2 SYDVKM. The CDR3 length is 16 residues. The CDR3 here is CASSLRGTTRRNTIYF. DNA for the CDR3: TGTGCCAGCAGTTTACGGGGGACGACGCGAAGAAACACCATATATTTT. The whole variable domain, filled in from reference TRBV28 and TRBJ1-3, reads DVKVTQSSRYLVKRTGEKVFLECVQDMDHENMFWYRQDPGLGLRLIYFSYDVKMKEKGDIPEGYSVSREKKERFSLILESASTNQTSMYLCASSLRGTTRRNTIYFGEGSWLTVV.

The chain couples TRBV29-1 to TRBJ1-2; a weak D match, TRBD1 (5 bases). The CDR3 spans 13 residues. CDR1 is SQVTM and CDR2 is ANQGSEA in the germline V gene. The V gene lost 4 bases and the J gene lost 0 bases, with 9 bases spanning the gap. CDR3 DNA sequence: TGCAGCGTTGGGGGGAGGGCTAACTATGGCTACACCTTC. The encoded protein is CSVGGRANYGYTF.

V is TRBV6-5 and J is TRBJ1-6, with 7 bases identical to TRBD1. This CDR3 comprises 11 residues. V gave up 6 bases and J gave up 15 bases; unmatched junction bases: 5. Germline V gene sequence: CDR1 MNHEY, CDR2 SVGAGI. The CDR3 coding sequence is TGTGCCAGCAGGACAGGGTCTATCCTCCACTTT. Amino acids: CASRTGSILHF.

The chain has TRBV9 and TRBJ1-3, with D uncertain. Looked up from germline, CDR1 is SGDLS and CDR2 is YYNGEE. There are 13 residues in the CDR3. Trimming removed 1 base from V and 4 bases from J, with 6 bases in between. Here the CDR3 reads CASSVTTGNTIYF. CDR3 nucleotide sequence: TGTGCCAGCAGCGTAACTACGGGAAACACCATATATTTT. The full variable domain, with the rest looked up from reference TRBV9 and TRBJ1-3, is DSGVTQTPKHLITATGQRVTLRCSPRSGDLSVYWYQQSLDQGLQFLIQYYNGEERAKGNILERFSAQQFPDLHSELNLSSLELGDSALYFCASSVTTGNTIYFGEGSWLTVV.

Here the CDR3 reads CASRRVGVYGYTF. CDR3 sequence (DNA): TGTGCCAGTAGAAGGGTAGGGGTCTATGGCTACACCTTC. The J gene is TRBJ1-2, the V gene TRBV19, with D possibly TRBD1 on 5 matching bases. The V end was cut by 6 bases, the J end by 4 bases, with 12 bases between. Germline CDR1 reads LNHDA; CDR2 reads SQIVND (reference sequence). The CDR3 runs to 13 residues.

The V call is TRBV7-9, the J call TRBJ1-1; D is uncertain. Germline CDR1 SEHNR, CDR2 FQNEAQ (reference sequence). This CDR3 spans 14 amino acids. The V and J ends lost 1 base and 4 bases respectively, with 10 bases between them. CDR3 region: CASSLGQSRTEAFF. DNA of the CDR3: TGTGCCAGCAGCTTAGGGCAGTCTCGCACTGAAGCTTTCTTT.